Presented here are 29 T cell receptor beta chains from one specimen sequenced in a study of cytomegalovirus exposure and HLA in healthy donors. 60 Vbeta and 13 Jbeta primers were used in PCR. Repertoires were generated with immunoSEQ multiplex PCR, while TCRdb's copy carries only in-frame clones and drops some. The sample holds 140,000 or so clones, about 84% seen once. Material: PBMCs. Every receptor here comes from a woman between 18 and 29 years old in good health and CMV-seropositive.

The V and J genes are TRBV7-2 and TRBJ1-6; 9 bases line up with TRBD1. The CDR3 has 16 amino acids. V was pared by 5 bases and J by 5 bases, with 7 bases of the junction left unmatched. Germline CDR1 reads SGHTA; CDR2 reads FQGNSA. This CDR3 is CASSRDRVRDNSPLHF. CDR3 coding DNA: TGTGCCAGCAGCCGGGACAGGGTGAGGGATAATTCACCCCTCCACTTT.

DNA of the CDR3: TGTGCCAGCTCACCTTTACCTCGAAGGGCAAGACAGGGTCAGCCCCAGCATTTT. Residues: CASSPLPRRARQGQPQHF. The chain employs TRBV18 and TRBJ1-5; 7 nucleotides agree with TRBD1. The CDR3 sequence is 18 residues long. Germline V gives CDR1 KGHSH, CDR2 LQKENI. J lost 6 bases, V lost 3 bases, and 17 bases had no gene match.

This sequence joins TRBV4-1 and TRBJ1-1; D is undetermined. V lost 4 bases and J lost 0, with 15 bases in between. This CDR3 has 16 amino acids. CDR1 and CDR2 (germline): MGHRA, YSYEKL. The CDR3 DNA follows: TGCGCCAGCAGCCCAATCTCCGCGAGCATGAACACTGAAGCTTTCTTT. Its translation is CASSPISASMNTEAFF.

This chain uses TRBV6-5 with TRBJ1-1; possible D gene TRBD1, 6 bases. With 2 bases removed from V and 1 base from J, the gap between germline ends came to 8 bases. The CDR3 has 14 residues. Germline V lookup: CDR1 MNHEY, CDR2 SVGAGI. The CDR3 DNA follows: TGTGCCAGCAGTTACGGACAGACGAACACTGAAGCTTTCTTT. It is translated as CASSYGQTNTEAFF.

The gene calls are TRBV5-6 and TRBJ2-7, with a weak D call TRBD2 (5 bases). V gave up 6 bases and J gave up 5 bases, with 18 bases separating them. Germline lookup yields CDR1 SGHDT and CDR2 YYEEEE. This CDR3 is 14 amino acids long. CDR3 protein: CASTFFRTGNEQYF. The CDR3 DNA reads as TGTGCCAGCACCTTCTTTCGGACCGGGAACGAGCAGTACTTC.

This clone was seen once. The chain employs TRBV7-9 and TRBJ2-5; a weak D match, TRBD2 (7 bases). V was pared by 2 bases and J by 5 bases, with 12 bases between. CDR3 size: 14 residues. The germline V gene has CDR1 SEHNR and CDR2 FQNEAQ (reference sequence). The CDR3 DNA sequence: TGTGCCAGCAGCTTACGGGGGGCAAGGGAGACCCAGTACTTC. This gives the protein CASSLRGARETQYF.

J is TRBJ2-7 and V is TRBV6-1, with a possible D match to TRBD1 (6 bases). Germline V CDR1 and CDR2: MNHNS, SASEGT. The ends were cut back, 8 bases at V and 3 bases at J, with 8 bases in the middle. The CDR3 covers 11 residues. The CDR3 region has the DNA TGTGCCAGCGCCAGGGGCTACGAGCAGTACTTC. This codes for CASARGYEQYF.

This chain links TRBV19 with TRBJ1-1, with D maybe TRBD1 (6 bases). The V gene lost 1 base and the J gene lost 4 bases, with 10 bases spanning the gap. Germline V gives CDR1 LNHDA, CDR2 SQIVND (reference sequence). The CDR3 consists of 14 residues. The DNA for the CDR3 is TGTGCCAGTAGTATAGCCGCGACAGGCACTGAAGCTTTCTTT. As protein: CASSIAATGTEAFF.

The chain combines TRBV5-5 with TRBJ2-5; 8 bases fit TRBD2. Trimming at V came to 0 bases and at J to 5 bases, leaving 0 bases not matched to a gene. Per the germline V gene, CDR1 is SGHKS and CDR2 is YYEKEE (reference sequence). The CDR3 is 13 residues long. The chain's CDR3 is CASSLGLAETQYF. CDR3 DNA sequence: TGTGCCAGCAGCTTGGGACTAGCGGAGACCCAGTACTTC.

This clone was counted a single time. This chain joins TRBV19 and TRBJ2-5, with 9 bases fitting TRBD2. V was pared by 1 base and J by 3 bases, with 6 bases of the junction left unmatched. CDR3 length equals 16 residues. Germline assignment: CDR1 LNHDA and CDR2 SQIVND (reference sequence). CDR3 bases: TGTGCCAGTAGTATAGGAGAGCGGGGGGCGAAAGAGACCCAGTACTTC. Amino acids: CASSIGERGAKETQYF.

The CDR3 here is CASSDNRNRVFSPLHF. The CDR3 DNA follows: TGTGCCAGCAGTGATAACCGTAACAGGGTTTTTTCACCCCTCCACTTT. J is TRBJ1-6 and V is TRBV25-1; perhaps TRBD1 as D (6 bases). The V end lost 3 bases, the J end lost 9 bases, and 18 bases lay between the germline ends. The CDR3 has 16 amino acids. Germline CDR1 and CDR2: MGHDK and SYGVNS.

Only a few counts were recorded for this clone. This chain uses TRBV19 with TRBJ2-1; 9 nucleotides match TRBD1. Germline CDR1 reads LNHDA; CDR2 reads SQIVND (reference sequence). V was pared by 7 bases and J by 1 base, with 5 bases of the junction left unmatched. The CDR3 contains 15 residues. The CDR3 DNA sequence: TGTGCCAGTATACAAGACAGGGGGTCCTACAATGAGCAGTTCTTC. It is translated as CASIQDRGSYNEQFF.

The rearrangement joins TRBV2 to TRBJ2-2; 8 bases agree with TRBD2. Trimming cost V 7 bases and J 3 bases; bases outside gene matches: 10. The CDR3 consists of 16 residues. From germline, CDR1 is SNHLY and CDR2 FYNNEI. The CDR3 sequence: CASKWTSLADTGELFF. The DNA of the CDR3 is TGTGCCAGCAAGTGGACTAGCTTAGCCGACACCGGGGAGCTGTTTTTT.

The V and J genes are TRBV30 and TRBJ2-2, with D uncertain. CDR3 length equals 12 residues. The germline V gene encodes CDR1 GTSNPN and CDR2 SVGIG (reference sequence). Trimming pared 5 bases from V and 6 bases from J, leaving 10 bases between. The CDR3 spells CAWALSAGELFF. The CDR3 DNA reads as TGTGCCTGGGCCCTCTCGGCCGGGGAGCTGTTTTTT.

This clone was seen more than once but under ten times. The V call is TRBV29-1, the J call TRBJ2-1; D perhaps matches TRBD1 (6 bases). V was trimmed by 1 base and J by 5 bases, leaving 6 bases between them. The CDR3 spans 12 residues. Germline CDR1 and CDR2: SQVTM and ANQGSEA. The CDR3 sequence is CSVEGTDNEQFF. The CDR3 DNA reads TGCAGCGTTGAAGGGACAGACAATGAGCAGTTCTTC.

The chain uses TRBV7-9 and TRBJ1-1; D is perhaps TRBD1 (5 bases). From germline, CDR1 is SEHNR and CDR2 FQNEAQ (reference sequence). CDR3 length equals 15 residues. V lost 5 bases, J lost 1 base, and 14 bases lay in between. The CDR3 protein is CASSQSWQGNTEAFF. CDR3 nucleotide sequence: TGTGCCAGCAGCCAGTCGTGGCAGGGGAACACTGAAGCTTTCTTT.

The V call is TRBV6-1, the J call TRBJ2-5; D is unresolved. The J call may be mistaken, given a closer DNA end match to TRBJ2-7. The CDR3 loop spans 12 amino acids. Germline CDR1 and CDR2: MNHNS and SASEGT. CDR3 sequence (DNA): TGTGCCAGCAGTAACTCCAACTACGAGCAGTACTTC. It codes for CASSNSNYEQYF.

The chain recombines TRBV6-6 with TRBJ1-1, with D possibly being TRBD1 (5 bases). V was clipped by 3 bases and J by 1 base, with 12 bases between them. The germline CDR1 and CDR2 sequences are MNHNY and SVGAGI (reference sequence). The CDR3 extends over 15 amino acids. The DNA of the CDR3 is TGTGCCAGCAGTTATGGCTCCACAGGGAACACTGAAGCTTTCTTT. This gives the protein CASSYGSTGNTEAFF.

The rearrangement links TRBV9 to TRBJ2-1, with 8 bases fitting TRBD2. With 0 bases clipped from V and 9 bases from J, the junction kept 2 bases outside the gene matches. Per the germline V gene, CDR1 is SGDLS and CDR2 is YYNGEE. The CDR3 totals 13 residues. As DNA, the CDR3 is TGTGCCAGCAGCGTAGTCGCGGGGGGTGAGCAGTTCTTC. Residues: CASSVVAGGEQFF.

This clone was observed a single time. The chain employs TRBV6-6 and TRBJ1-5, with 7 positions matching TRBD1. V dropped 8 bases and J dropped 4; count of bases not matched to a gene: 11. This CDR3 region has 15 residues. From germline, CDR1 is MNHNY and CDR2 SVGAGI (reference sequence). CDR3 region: CASGISGTDNQPQHF. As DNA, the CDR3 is TGTGCCAGCGGGATCTCCGGGACAGATAATCAGCCCCAGCATTTT.

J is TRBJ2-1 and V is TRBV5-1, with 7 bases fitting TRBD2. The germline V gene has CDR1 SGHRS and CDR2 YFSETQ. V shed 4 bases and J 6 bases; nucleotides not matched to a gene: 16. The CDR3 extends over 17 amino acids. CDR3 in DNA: TGCGCCAGCAGCCCCTACCCTGGGGCTAGCGGTAGCAATGAGCAGTTCTTC. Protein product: CASSPYPGASGSNEQFF.

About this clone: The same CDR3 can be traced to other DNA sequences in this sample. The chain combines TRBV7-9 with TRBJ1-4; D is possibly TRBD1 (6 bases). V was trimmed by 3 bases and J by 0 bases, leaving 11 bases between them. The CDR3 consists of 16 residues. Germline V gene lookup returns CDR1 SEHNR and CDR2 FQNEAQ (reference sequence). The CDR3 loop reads CASSFQGGSTNEKLFF. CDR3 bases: TGTGCCAGCAGCTTCCAAGGGGGTTCAACTAATGAAAAACTGTTTTTT.

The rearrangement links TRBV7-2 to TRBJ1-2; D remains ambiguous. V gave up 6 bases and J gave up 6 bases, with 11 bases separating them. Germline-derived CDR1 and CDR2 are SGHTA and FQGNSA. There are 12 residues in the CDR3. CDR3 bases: TGTGCCAGCAGTCCCGCGGGCCATGGCTACACCTTC. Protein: CASSPAGHGYTF.

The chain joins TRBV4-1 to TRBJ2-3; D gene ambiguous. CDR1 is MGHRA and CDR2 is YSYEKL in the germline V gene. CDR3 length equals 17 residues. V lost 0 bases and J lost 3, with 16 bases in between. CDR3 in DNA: TGCGCCAGCAGCCAAGATCCCCCCCGGGTGGTTACAGATACGCAGTATTTT. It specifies CASSQDPPRVVTDTQYF.

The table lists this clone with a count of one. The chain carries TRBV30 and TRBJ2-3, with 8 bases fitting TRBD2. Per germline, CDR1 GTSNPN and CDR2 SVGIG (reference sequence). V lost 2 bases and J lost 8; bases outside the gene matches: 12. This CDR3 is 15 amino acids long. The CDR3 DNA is TGTGCCTGGAGTACCCTGCGGGGGGCCAGAGGTACGCAGTATTTT. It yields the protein CAWSTLRGARGTQYF.

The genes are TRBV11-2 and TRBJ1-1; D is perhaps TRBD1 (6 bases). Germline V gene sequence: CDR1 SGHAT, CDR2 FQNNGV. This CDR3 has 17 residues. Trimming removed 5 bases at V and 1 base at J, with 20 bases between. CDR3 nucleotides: TGTGCCAGCAGCCACCGCCTGGGGATAGGGGGGAACACTGAAGCTTTCTTT. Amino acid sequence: CASSHRLGIGGNTEAFF.

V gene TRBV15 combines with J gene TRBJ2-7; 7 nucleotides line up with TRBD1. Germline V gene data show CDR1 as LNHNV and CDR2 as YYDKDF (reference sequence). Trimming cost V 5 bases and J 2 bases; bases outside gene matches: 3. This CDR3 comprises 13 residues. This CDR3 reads CATSHRGAYEQYF. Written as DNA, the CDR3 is TGTGCCACCAGCCACAGGGGAGCCTACGAGCAGTACTTC.

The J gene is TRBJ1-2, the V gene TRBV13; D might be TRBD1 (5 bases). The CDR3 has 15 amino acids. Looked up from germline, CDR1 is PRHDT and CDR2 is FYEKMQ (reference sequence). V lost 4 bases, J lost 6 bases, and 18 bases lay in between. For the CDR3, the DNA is TGTGCCAGCAGCTATCAAAGGGGAGGAGTGGATGGCTACACCTTC. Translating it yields CASSYQRGGVDGYTF. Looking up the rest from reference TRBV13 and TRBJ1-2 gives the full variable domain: AAGVIQSPRHLIKEKRETATLKCYPIPRHDTVYWYQQGPGQDPQFLISFYEKMQSDKGSIPDRFSAQQFSDYHSELNMSSLELGDSALYFCASSYQRGGVDGYTFGSGTRLTVV.

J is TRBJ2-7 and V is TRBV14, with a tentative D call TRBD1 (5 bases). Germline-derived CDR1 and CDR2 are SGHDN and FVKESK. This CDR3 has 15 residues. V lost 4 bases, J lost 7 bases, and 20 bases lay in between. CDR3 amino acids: CASSLPGLALVEQYF. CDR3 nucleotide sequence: TGTGCCAGCAGCCTCCCAGGGCTCGCCTTAGTGGAGCAGTACTTC.